The following is a TCR beta chain sequence with its context. After removal of 0 bases from V and 9 bases from J, the junction contained 12 bases not matched to a gene. The germline V gene has CDR1 SGHRS and CDR2 YFSETQ. This CDR3 spans 16 amino acids. Assay used: immunoSEQ multiplex PCR; TCRdb lists only in-frame clones, some missing. The table has some 81,000 clones, about 86% seen once. This sample stems from a study of OX40 agonist ivuxolimab in advanced cancers. This TCR derives from an adult with an advanced solid tumor such as melanoma, head and neck, liver or kidney cancer. This material consisted of CD4+ or CD8+ T cells sorted from blood, taken in a trial of the OX40 agonist ivuxolimab. This chain connects TRBV5-1 to TRBJ2-3; the match to TRBD2 covers 8 bases. CDR3 sequence reads: CASSLGGLATTATQYF. The CDR3 coding sequence is TGCGCCAGCAGCTTGGGCGGACTAGCCACAACAGCGACGCAGTATTTT.